A selection of T cell receptor beta chains follows, all from one sample in a study of cytomegalovirus exposure and HLA in healthy donors. Assay: immunoSEQ multiplex PCR; the TCRdb copy retains only in-frame clones and omits some. The sample holds about 150,000 clones, roughly 65% seen once. The sequenced sample consisted of PBMCs. The receptors were sampled from a man in his sixties in good health and CMV-seronegative. Both conserved end residues are part of each CDR3. The D gene is left open where the match is weak. A clone size is listed for some rows: how often the clone was seen (once, few, many), or a class if it is expanded.

length: 12; D: -; V: TRBV7-2; size: few; J: TRBJ1-1; DNA: TGTGCCAGCAGCCCAGGGGAGGGTGAAGCTTTCTTT; CDR3: CASSPGEGEAFF
length: 17; D: -; V: TRBV7-8; size: -; J: TRBJ2-2; DNA: TGTGCCAGCAGCTTAATTCGACTCCGCGGGTCCACCGGGGAGCTGTTTTTT; CDR3: CASSLIRLRGSTGELFF
length: 14; D: -; V: TRBV7-2; size: -; J: TRBJ2-3; DNA: TGTGCCAGCAGCTTAGCGCCAGGGGTGGCTACGCAGTATTTT; CDR3: CASSLAPGVATQYF
length: 14; D: TRBD2; V: TRBV7-3; size: -; J: TRBJ2-7; DNA: TGTGCCAGCAGCCCGGGACTAGCGGGAGGCGAGCAGTACTTC; CDR3: CASSPGLAGGEQYF
length: 14; D: -; V: TRBV6-4; size: few; J: TRBJ2-2; DNA: TGTGCCAGCAGTCGCGGCGAGAACACCGGGGAGCTGTTTTTT; CDR3: CASSRGENTGELFF
length: 16; D: -; V: TRBV19; size: -; J: TRBJ2-6; DNA: TGTGCCAGTAGTATAGAAGGAGGTTCTGGGGCCAACGTCCTGACTTTC; CDR3: CASSIEGGSGANVLTF
length: 17; D: -; V: TRBV7-8; size: -; J: TRBJ2-7; DNA: TGTGCCAGCAGCTTATTAGTTCCCGGGACTGGTACCTACGAGCAGTACTTC; CDR3: CASSLLVPGTGTYEQYF
length: 16; D: TRBD1; V: TRBV12-5; size: -; J: TRBJ2-1; DNA: TGTGCTAGTGGTTTGGGCGGGACAGGGGAGGGAAATGAGCAGTTCTTC; CDR3: CASGLGGTGEGNEQFF
length: 19; D: TRBD2; V: TRBV4-2; size: -; J: TRBJ2-7; DNA: TGTGCCAGCAGCCAAGCCGCCCCGGGTAGCGGGAGGGAATGGTACGAGCAGTACTTC; CDR3: CASSQAAPGSGREWYEQYF
length: 15; D: -; V: TRBV30; size: -; J: TRBJ1-6; DNA: TGTGCCTGGACCCCTAGCTGGGGGCTAAATTCACCCCTCCACTTT; CDR3: CAWTPSWGLNSPLHF
length: 13; D: -; V: TRBV30; size: -; J: TRBJ1-1; DNA: TGTGCCTCCTCCCAAAGTCTAAACACTGAAGCTTTCTTT; CDR3: CASSQSLNTEAFF
length: 15; D: -; V: TRBV10-1; size: -; J: TRBJ2-1; DNA: TGCGCCAGCAGTTCGGGGGAAGTCGCCTACAATGAGCAGTTCTTC; CDR3: CASSSGEVAYNEQFF
length: 16; D: -; V: TRBV4-3; size: few; J: TRBJ1-4; DNA: TGCGCCAGCAGCCCTACCGTTGAACCAACTAATGAAAAACTGTTTTTT; CDR3: CASSPTVEPTNEKLFF
length: 15; D: -; V: TRBV9; size: -; J: TRBJ2-3; DNA: TGTGCCAGCAGCGTAGAAGCGGAGAGCACAGATACGCAGTATTTT; CDR3: CASSVEAESTDTQYF
length: 16; D: TRBD2; V: TRBV5-1; size: -; J: TRBJ2-7; DNA: TGCGCCAGCAGCTTCGGACTAGCGGCACCCTCCTACGAGCAGTACTTC; CDR3: CASSFGLAAPSYEQYF
length: 16; D: -; V: TRBV6-6; size: once; J: TRBJ1-5; DNA: TGTGCCAGCAGCACTTATCAGGGGAATAGCAATCAGCCCCAGCATTTT; CDR3: CASSTYQGNSNQPQHF
length: 13; D: TRBD1; V: TRBV10-3; size: -; J: TRBJ1-5; DNA: TGTGCCATCAGTTGGGACAGTTATCAGCCCCAGCATTTT; CDR3: CAISWDSYQPQHF
length: 13; D: -; V: TRBV5-1; size: -; J: TRBJ2-1; DNA: TGCGCCAGCAGCTTGGACAGATCCAATGAGCAGTTCTTC; CDR3: CASSLDRSNEQFF
length: 14; D: TRBD1; V: TRBV7-8; size: few; J: TRBJ1-4; DNA: TGTGCCAGCAGGGAGGACAGGCTAAATGAAAAACTGTTTTTT; CDR3: CASREDRLNEKLFF
length: 17; D: -; V: TRBV7-8; size: -; J: TRBJ2-7; DNA: TGTGCCAGCAGCAGAACGACATGGGGGCCCCTTTCCTACGAGCAGTACTTC; CDR3: CASSRTTWGPLSYEQYF
length: 15; D: -; V: TRBV5-1; size: -; J: TRBJ1-1; DNA: TGCGCCAGCAGCTATAGCACCTCGCCCAAGACTGAAGCTTTCTTT; CDR3: CASSYSTSPKTEAFF
length: 14; D: TRBD1; V: TRBV7-9; size: -; J: TRBJ2-7; DNA: TGTGCCAGCAGCCCTAGGACAGGGGCCTACGAGCAGTACTTC; CDR3: CASSPRTGAYEQYF
length: 17; D: -; V: TRBV7-6; size: -; J: TRBJ2-2; DNA: TGTGCCAGCAGCTTTAGTATGGAGCCCGGTGACACCGGGGAGCTGTTTTTT; CDR3: CASSFSMEPGDTGELFF
length: 15; D: TRBD2; V: TRBV7-2; size: few; J: TRBJ2-7; DNA: TGTGCCAGCAGCTTAGCCGGGACTAGCGCGAGGGAGCAGTACTTC; CDR3: CASSLAGTSAREQYF
length: 12; D: -; V: TRBV5-4; size: -; J: TRBJ2-7; DNA: TGTGCCAGCAGCACACAGGAGTACGAGCAGTACTTC; CDR3: CASSTQEYEQYF
length: 13; D: -; V: TRBV28; size: -; J: TRBJ1-2; DNA: TGTGCCAGCAGGTTGACGGGAAACTATGGCTACACCTTC; CDR3: CASRLTGNYGYTF
length: 14; D: TRBD1; V: TRBV9; size: -; J: TRBJ2-2; DNA: TGTGCCAGCAGGACAGGGGTGAACGCCGGGGAGCTGTTTTTT; CDR3: CASRTGVNAGELFF